The sequence of this T cell receptor (beta chain) was determined in a study of blood T cell repertoires in COVID-19. The length of the CDR3 is 14 residues. With 2 bases removed from V and 2 bases from J, the gap between germline ends came to 8 bases. Germline assignment: CDR1 SGHRS and CDR2 YFSETQ. Profiling relied on immunoSEQ multiplex PCR, and the TCRdb table lists in-frame clones only, not all of them. The sample holds hundreds of thousands of clones; 85% are singletons and the top ten take about 2.5%. The chain has TRBV5-1 and TRBJ2-1; D may be TRBD1 (6 bases). The sequenced sample was PBMCs or T cells enriched from blood (not recorded which). This TCR derives from a woman between 50 and 59 years old who had recovered from COVID-19. CDR3: CASSLGQTYNEQFF. In nucleotides, the CDR3 is TGCGCCAGCAGCTTAGGACAGACCTACAATGAGCAGTTCTTC.